This TCR beta chain was sequenced for a study of cytomegalovirus exposure and HLA in healthy donors. Study-wide points: In presence/absence analyses, roughly uniform sequencing depth across donors was assumed.

The V end lost 5 bases, the J end lost 6 bases, and 13 bases lay between the germline ends. This CDR3 has 14 amino acids. The germline CDR1 and CDR2 sequences are LNHDA and SQIVND (reference sequence). PCR was performed using 60 Vbeta and 13 Jbeta primers. The protocol was immunoSEQ multiplex PCR, while the TCRdb copy is restricted to in-frame clones and leaves out a portion. Seen here are under 200,000 clones, 80% observed once, and the top ten hold around 6.5%. As for this clone: Its antigen is undetermined.

This receptor was taken from a male donor in good health and CMV-seropositive. Sequenced material: PBMCs. The chain has TRBV19 and TRBJ2-2, with unresolved D. The CDR3 nucleotides are TGTGCCAGTAGTGCACGCCCCCGGGCCGGGGAGCTGTTTTTT. It translates to CASSARPRAGELFF.